This TCR beta chain was recorded in a study of T cell repertoires in cytomegalovirus infection (dated by TCRdb to the late 2010s). Notes on the research overall: Donor HLA type was relevant to the analysis, as public TCR beta signatures indicated carriage of CMV infection together with the matching HLA type. Overall results and qualifications from the work: In both this cohort and an independent approximately 350-donor cohort, the cumulative frequency of public TCR beta family members distinguished carriers of CMV infection plus the relevant HLA type. The ex vivo response was dominated by HLA-C-restricted CMV-specific TCR beta clonotypes, which also provided the single most frequent clonotype in two of eight donors.

TCRdb names Illumina HiSeq 1500 as the instrument used. The public reads were run again by TCRdb, first through fastp at Q25 and then through MiXCR, and only productive beta chains were kept. Duplicate CDR3 protein sequences are folded into a single record with the most common DNA and genes. The sample table lists 150,000 to 200,000 distinct CDR3 sequences, 25% to 30% of them with a count of one. In total, the top ten clones hold approximately 30% of the sample. The CDR1 and CDR2 encoded by the germline V gene (reference sequence) are LNHNV and YYDKDF. The trim is 0 bases for V and 6 bases for J, with a gap of 11 bases between the germline ends. The CDR3 starts with the cysteine, ends with the phenylalanine, and has 14 residues. Kept here is only the CDR3 DNA, which spans 42 bases and is read in frame from base 1. As for this clonotype: Its cognate antigen has yet to be identified. Nothing much larger sits one base from this clone, and base qualities are not available.

The sample consisted of PBMCs. The receptor's source is a human donor in good health (CMV status not recorded). Some clones in this sample may be carry-over from other donors' samples. The V gene is TRBV15 and the J gene is TRBJ1-2, with no confidently assigned D gene. The nucleotide sequence reads as follows: TGTGCCACCAGCAGAGATAAATGGGAAGATGGCTACACCTTC. The resulting protein is CATSRDKWEDGYTF. Where the CDR3 stops, the reference TRBV15 and TRBJ1-2 genes take over; the full variable domain is DAMVIQNPRYQVTQFGKPVTLSCSQTLNHNVMYWYQQKSSQAPKLLFHYYDKDFNNEADTPDNFQSRRPNTSFCFLDIRSPGLGDTAMYLCATSRDKWEDGYTFGSGTRLTVV.